The entry that follows covers one T cell receptor (beta chain) sequence. No antigen is known for it. The entry originates in a study of T cell responses to AZD1222 COVID-19 vaccine. General observations from the study: The span of vaccine-associated CD4 TCRs extended across spike, with dominance at 160-218 and 743-854. Increased Spike-specific TCR breadth and depth were observed after two AZD1222 doses. Sampling captured repertoires only after the peak T cell response. Females outnumbered males among donors, who were mostly white British; clonal diversity was possibly underestimated.

V was cut by 9 bases and J by 1 base, with 25 bases left in between. This CDR3 spans 17 amino acids. Germline CDR1 and CDR2: MGHDK and SYGVNS. The assay was immunoSEQ multiplex PCR, and TCRdb's table has in-frame clones only and misses some. The sample has around 140,000 clones, 90% seen once. The sample in question was peripheral blood, obtained on day 0 of AZD1222 vaccination. This chain uses TRBV25-1 with TRBJ2-7; tentative D call: TRBD1 (7 bases). This TCR derives from an adult in good health. The CDR3 here is CASTPGGSHRLSYEQYF. CDR3 DNA: TGTGCCAGTACTCCAGGGGGGTCCCATCGTTTGTCCTACGAGCAGTACTTC.